This T cell receptor beta chain was documented in a study of blood T cells in healthy people across ages. Study results and limitations: The lack of PBMC sorting stopped any conclusive naive versus antigen-experienced comparison.

This clonotype has more than one count but fewer than ten. The antigen remains undetermined. Then a second PCR, running about 7 to 11 cycles, was carried out with a sample-barcoded 5' primer and a J-beta primer mix. TCRdb reprocessed the 5' RACE reads with MiXCR, giving one entry per CDR3 protein. The repertoire includes almost 550,000 distinct CDR3 sequences, approximately 25% of them detected once, and roughly 9.4% sits in the top ten. The CDR3 loop spans 15 amino acids. Germline assignment: CDR1 KGHSH and CDR2 LQKENI. Trimming left V 6 bases short and J 4 bases short, with 15 bases between. This same sample was also part of a study on T cells of mothers and their children. That source reports: Extraction yielded RNA that went, in full, into cDNA synthesis at roughly 1.5 ug per 15 ul. Persistent microchimeric T cell clones were not found at ~100 per million sensitivity.

This sequence joins TRBV18 and TRBJ1-4, with a tentative D call TRBD1 (5 bases). Sample: blood. This clonotype was obtained from a boy aged 10-17 years in good health. The CDR3 reads CASSPPGPGNEKLFF. Written as DNA, the CDR3 is TGTGCCAGCTCCCCGCCGGGGCCCGGTAATGAAAAACTGTTTTTT.